This entry lists 31 T cell receptor beta chains sequenced from one sample in a study of blood T cell repertoires in COVID-19. Only in-frame clones appear in the TCRdb table, and some are missing; sequencing was by immunoSEQ multiplex PCR. The table includes 200,000 to 250,000 clones, less than 85% detected once. The sequenced material came from PBMCs or T cells enriched from blood (not recorded which). The receptors derive from a man aged 60 to 75 who had recovered from COVID-19.

This sequence joins TRBV5-1 and TRBJ2-7, with 9 bases aligning to TRBD1. V shed 3 bases, J shed 2 bases, and the junction held 9 bases outside the gene matches. CDR1 is SGHRS and CDR2 is YFSETQ in the germline V gene. CDR3 length equals 16 residues. CDR3 sequence (DNA): TGCGCCAGCAGCTGGGACGGGAGACAGGGGGCCTACGAGCAGTACTTC. It yields the protein CASSWDGRQGAYEQYF.

This chain links TRBV6-2 or TRBV6-3 with TRBJ1-4, with a tentative D call TRBD1 (5 bases). CDR1 is MNHEY and CDR2 is SVGEGT in the germline V gene. V lost 2 bases to trimming and J lost 10 bases, with 8 bases between them. The CDR3 length is 12 residues. The CDR3: CASSYRGGKLFF. The CDR3 DNA reads as TGTGCCAGCAGTTACAGGGGCGGAAAACTGTTTTTT.

As to this clone: The sample contains more than one DNA sequence encoding this CDR3. The chain employs TRBV18 and TRBJ1-4; maybe TRBD1 (6 bases). Between the trimmed V and J ends, which lost 3 bases and 1 base, there was a span of 6 bases. From germline, CDR1 is KGHSH and CDR2 LQKENI. The CDR3 has 14 residues. The CDR3 DNA is TGTGCCAGCTCACCGGACAGAACTAATGAAAAACTGTTTTTT. It encodes CASSPDRTNEKLFF.

This chain connects TRBV5-1 to TRBJ2-5, with D possibly matching TRBD1 (6 bases). The CDR3 covers 15 residues. The V gene lost 1 base and the J gene lost 4 bases, with 14 bases spanning the gap. Germline loops: CDR1 SGHRS, CDR2 YFSETQ. The CDR3 is CASSLNNRVGETQYF. For the CDR3, the DNA is TGCGCCAGCAGCTTGAATAACAGGGTGGGAGAGACCCAGTACTTC.

About this clone itself: Because it lacks the conserved phenylalanine or tryptophan at the end, this CDR3 is likely a read error. The limits of the CDR3 on the DNA are not certain, so only TCRdb's listed CDR3 is given. The V gene is TRBV3-1 (or the pseudogene TRBV3-2), the J gene TRBJ1-6. Germline V gene lookup returns CDR1 LGHDT and CDR2 YNNKEL (reference sequence). The CDR3 has 10 residues if both end residues are counted. CDR3 sequence: CASSGTGTRV.

The rearrangement uses TRBV5-6 and TRBJ2-7; 7 bases map to TRBD1. The CDR3 extends over 14 amino acids. The ends lost 5 bases at V and 0 bases at J; junction bases unmatched: 5. Germline-derived CDR1 and CDR2 are SGHDT and YYEEEE. CDR3 bases: TGTGCCAGCAGTCGACAGGGTAACTCCTACGAGCAGTACTTC. Translating it yields CASSRQGNSYEQYF.

The chain employs TRBV2 and TRBJ1-2; 10 bases are a match to TRBD1. There are 15 residues in the CDR3. Trimming cost V 2 bases and J 7 bases; bases outside gene matches: 7. The V gene's germline CDR1 is SNHLY and CDR2 FYNNEI. DNA for the CDR3: TGTGCCAGCAGTGAATCGGGACAGGGGTCGCGTGGCTACACCTTC. Translating gives CASSESGQGSRGYTF. The full variable domain, its missing parts supplied by reference TRBV2 and TRBJ1-2, is EPEVTQTPSHQVTQMGQEVILRCVPISNHLYFYWYRQILGQKVEFLVSFYNNEISEKSEIFDDQFSVERPDGSNFTLKIRSTKLEDSAMYFCASSESGQGSRGYTFGSGTRLTVV.

The rearrangement joins TRBV24-1 to TRBJ2-7; possible D gene TRBD2, 7 bases. Trimming cost V 5 bases and J 0 bases, with 16 bases left between them. The CDR3 runs 16 residues. Germline V gene data show CDR1 as KGHDR and CDR2 as SFDVKD. The CDR3 DNA reads as TGTGCCACCAGTGGTGAGGGGGGGGACCACTCCTACGAGCAGTACTTC. Translated: CATSGEGGDHSYEQYF.

The chain joins TRBV5-1 to TRBJ1-6; 8 bases fit TRBD1. V shed 0 bases and J 0 bases; nucleotides not matched to a gene: 8. Germline lookup yields CDR1 SGHRS and CDR2 YFSETQ. The CDR3 has 19 residues. DNA of the CDR3: TGCGCCAGCAGCTTGGACGGACAGGGTCTGAGCTCCTATAATTCACCCCTCCACTTT. This encodes CASSLDGQGLSSYNSPLHF.

As concerns this clone: Other DNA sequences of this sample code for an identical CDR3. The chain links TRBV5-1 to TRBJ2-7; 10 positions match TRBD1. V was pared by 1 base and J by 6 bases, with 4 bases of the junction left unmatched. This CDR3 has 14 amino acids. CDR1 is SGHRS and CDR2 is YFSETQ in the germline V gene. This chain's CDR3 is CASSLPGQGSEQYF. In nucleotides, the CDR3 is TGCGCCAGCAGCTTGCCGGGACAGGGGAGCGAGCAGTACTTC.

The genes are TRBV19 and TRBJ2-5; 8 bases match TRBD1. V shed 9 bases and J 5 bases; nucleotides not matched to a gene: 8. Germline V gene sequence: CDR1 LNHDA, CDR2 SQIVND (reference sequence). The CDR3 contains 13 residues. The CDR3 nucleotides are TGTGCCAGCCAGGACAGGGCGATTGAGACCCAGTACTTC. Protein product: CASQDRAIETQYF.

A remark on this clone: Other DNA variants within this sample encode the same CDR3. The chain carries TRBV7-2 and TRBJ1-5; 7 nucleotides line up with TRBD1. Germline V gives CDR1 SGHTA, CDR2 FQGNSA. After removal of 6 bases from V and 2 bases from J, the junction contained 4 bases not matched to a gene. The CDR3 extends over 14 amino acids. Here the CDR3 reads CASSPDRGNQPQHF. In DNA, the CDR3 is TGTGCCAGCAGTCCAGACAGGGGCAATCAGCCCCAGCATTTT. Full variable domain (rest looked up from reference TRBV7-2 and TRBJ1-5): GAGVSQSPSNKVTEKGKDVELRCDPISGHTALYWYRQSLGQGLEFLIYFQGNSAPDKSGLPSDRFSAERTGGSVSTLTIQRTQQEDSAVYLCASSPDRGNQPQHFGDGTRLSIL.

As for this clone: One end of the junction is discordant with germline, which a read error may explain. V is TRBV7-7 and J is TRBJ2-1; 11 nucleotides align to TRBD2. The germline CDR1 and CDR2 sequences are SSHAT and FNYEAQ (reference sequence). This CDR3 has 15 residues. The CDR3 loop is CASSISGGAVNEQFF. CDR3 nucleotide sequence: TGTGCTAGCAGCATTAGCGGGGGGGCGGTCAATGAGCAGTTCTTC.

This rearrangement joins TRBV3-1 (or the pseudogene TRBV3-2) to TRBJ2-5; tentatively, D is TRBD2 (5 bases). Germline V lookup: CDR1 LGHDT, CDR2 YNNKEL (reference sequence). Trimming stripped 1 base from V and 5 bases from J, with 11 bases between. This CDR3 contains 14 residues. For the CDR3, the DNA is TGTGCCAGCAGCCAAGGGCGGAGGTTGGAGACCCAGTACTTC. Translating it yields CASSQGRRLETQYF.

The CDR3 DNA follows: TGTGCCAGCAGCTCCAACAGGGATACGCAGTATTTT. This sequence encodes CASSSNRDTQYF. V usage is TRBV13 and J usage is TRBJ2-3, with D possibly matching TRBD1 (5 bases). Per the germline V gene, CDR1 is PRHDT and CDR2 is FYEKMQ (reference sequence). This CDR3 region has 12 residues. V lost 4 bases, J lost 6 bases, and 8 bases lay in between. The entire variable domain, with the rest obtained from reference TRBV13 and TRBJ2-3, is as follows: AAGVIQSPRHLIKEKRETATLKCYPIPRHDTVYWYQQGPGQDPQFLISFYEKMQSDKGSIPDRFSAQQFSDYHSELNMSSLELGDSALYFCASSSNRDTQYFGPGTRLTVL.

J is TRBJ1-2 and V is TRBV28; unclear D gene. CDR1 is MDHEN, CDR2 SYDVKM, per germline. The length of the CDR3 is 14 residues. V lost 5 bases and J 2 bases, leaving 12 bases between the germline ends. The CDR3 here is CASSQQVLNYGYTF. CDR3 sequence (DNA): TGTGCCAGCAGTCAGCAGGTGTTGAACTATGGCTACACCTTC.

The V and J genes are TRBV6-5 and TRBJ2-2; 8 nucleotides align to TRBD1. CDR3 length: 15 amino acids. Germline-derived CDR1 and CDR2 are MNHEY and SVGAGI. Unmatched junction bases numbered 8, after V lost 5 bases and J lost 6 bases. CDR3 residues: CASSRQGPPPGELFF. CDR3 sequence (DNA): TGTGCCAGCAGTCGACAGGGGCCCCCCCCCGGGGAGCTGTTTTTT.

The chain joins TRBV30 to TRBJ1-1, with TRBD1 matching over 9 bases. CDR3 length: 14 amino acids. V was pared by 3 bases and J by 6 bases, with 8 bases of the junction left unmatched. CDR1 and CDR2 (germline): GTSNPN, SVGIG (reference sequence). CDR3: CAWSWDRARPEAFF. Written as DNA, the CDR3 is TGTGCCTGGAGCTGGGACAGGGCCCGTCCTGAAGCTTTCTTT.

The chain recombines TRBV7-2 with TRBJ1-4; D uncertain. V lost 5 bases to trimming and J lost 4 bases, with 17 bases between them. The CDR3 runs to 16 residues. Germline lookup yields CDR1 SGHTA and CDR2 FQGNSA. The CDR3 is CASSPRVLSGNEKLFF. The CDR3 coding sequence is TGTGCCAGCAGCCCCCGGGTCCTTTCTGGTAATGAAAAACTGTTTTTT.

The chain combines TRBV11-3 with TRBJ2-3, with D possibly matching TRBD1 (6 bases). V was cut by 4 bases and J by 6 bases, with 14 bases left in between. Per the germline V gene, CDR1 is SGHNT and CDR2 is YENEEA. The CDR3 runs 14 residues. As DNA, the CDR3 is TGTGCCAGCAGCTCTGGCAGGGGCGTCGATACGCAGTATTTT. Its translation is CASSSGRGVDTQYF.

The rearrangement uses TRBV7-8 and TRBJ2-7, with D unclear. The V gene lost 2 bases and the J gene lost 0 bases, with 11 bases spanning the gap. The germline V gene encodes CDR1 SGHVS and CDR2 FQNEAQ. This CDR3 region has 15 residues. The CDR3, as DNA: TGTGCCAGCAGCTTATTTTCGGAGAGCTCCTACGAGCAGTACTTC. This translates into CASSLFSESSYEQYF.

This chain connects TRBV28 to TRBJ1-2; 8 nucleotides line up with TRBD1. This CDR3 spans 15 amino acids. Per germline, CDR1 MDHEN and CDR2 SYDVKM. The trim removed 7 bases at V and 2 bases at J, leaving 9 bases unmatched. The CDR3 is CASTSWTGTNYGYTF. CDR3 nucleotide sequence: TGTGCCAGCACCTCATGGACAGGGACGAACTATGGCTACACCTTC.

This sequence joins TRBV5-5 and TRBJ1-1, with D possibly matching TRBD1 (5 bases). Germline V lookup: CDR1 SGHKS, CDR2 YYEKEE (reference sequence). V dropped 0 bases and J dropped 5 bases, with 14 bases sitting between them. This CDR3 contains 15 residues. The CDR3 spells CASSLEPGVRTEAFF. The CDR3, as DNA: TGTGCCAGCAGCTTGGAACCGGGGGTGAGAACTGAAGCTTTCTTT. Full variable domain (missing parts from reference TRBV5-5 and TRBJ1-1): DAGVTQSPTHLIKTRGQQVTLRCSPISGHKSVSWYQQVLGQGPQFIFQYYEKEERGRGNFPDRFSARQFPNYSSELNVNALLLGDSALYLCASSLEPGVRTEAFFGQGTRLTVV.

This rearrangement joins TRBV7-2 to TRBJ1-6; 7 nucleotides align to TRBD1. Germline assignment: CDR1 SGHTA and CDR2 FQGNSA. The length of the CDR3 is 14 residues. Losses at the gene ends were 3 bases for V and 10 bases for J; bases not matched to a gene: 6. The CDR3 DNA reads as TGTGCCAGCAGCTTCACAGGGGAATGGTCACCCCTCCACTTT. It yields the protein CASSFTGEWSPLHF. The complete variable domain, with remaining parts taken from reference TRBV7-2 and TRBJ1-6, reads GAGVSQSPSNKVTEKGKDVELRCDPISGHTALYWYRQSLGQGLEFLIYFQGNSAPDKSGLPSDRFSAERTGGSVSTLTIQRTQQEDSAVYLCASSFTGEWSPLHFGNGTRLTVT.

J is TRBJ1-1 and V is TRBV3-1 (or the pseudogene TRBV3-2); 8 bases fit TRBD1. V gave up 5 bases and J gave up 5 bases; unmatched junction bases: 1. This CDR3 has 12 amino acids. Germline V gene data show CDR1 as LGHDT and CDR2 as YNNKEL (reference sequence). The CDR3 spells CASSNRGTEAFF. The CDR3 DNA sequence: TGTGCCAGCAGCAACAGGGGGACTGAAGCTTTCTTT.

The rearrangement joins TRBV4-2 to TRBJ2-7; 11 bases are a match to TRBD1. The V gene end was trimmed by 2 bases and the J gene end by 5 bases; junction bases not matched to a gene: 8. The CDR3 covers 16 residues. The V gene's germline CDR1 is LGHNA and CDR2 YNFKEQ. CDR3 amino acids: CASSQRPGQGVHEQYF. The DNA of the CDR3 is TGTGCCAGCAGCCAACGTCCGGGACAGGGGGTTCACGAGCAGTACTTC.

This sequence joins TRBV7-9 and TRBJ1-2; TRBD1 is a possible D gene (6 bases). The CDR3 loop spans 14 amino acids. Germline CDR1 is SEHNR and CDR2 is FQNEAQ (reference sequence). V lost 6 bases and J lost 5, with 16 bases in between. This CDR3 is CASRHRAAQYGYTF. The CDR3 DNA is TGTGCCAGCAGACACAGGGCAGCCCAGTATGGCTACACCTTC. Full variable domain (outside the CDR3, taken from reference TRBV7-9 and TRBJ1-2): DTGVSQNPRHKITKRGQNVTFRCDPISEHNRLYWYRQTLGQGPEFLTYFQNEAQLEKSRLLSDRFSAERPKGSFSTLEIQRTEQGDSAMYLCASRHRAAQYGYTFGSGTRLTVV.

The chain carries TRBV19 and TRBJ1-2, with TRBD1 matching over 11 bases. V lost 11 bases to trimming and J lost 6 bases; unmatched junction nucleotides: 8. The CDR3 is made up of 13 amino acids. Germline assignment: CDR1 LNHDA and CDR2 SQIVND (reference sequence). CDR3 DNA: TGTGCCGTTTGGACAGGGGGCTTGAATGGCTACACCTTC. It translates to CAVWTGGLNGYTF.

The J gene is TRBJ1-2, the V gene TRBV7-2; TRBD1 agrees at 7 bases. After removal of 6 bases from V and 8 bases from J, the junction contained 15 bases not matched to a gene. CDR3 length equals 15 residues. The germline gives CDR1 SGHTA, CDR2 FQGNSA. CDR3 amino acids: CASRLPGQLQLGYTF. Written as DNA, the CDR3 is TGTGCCAGCAGGCTACCGGGACAGCTACAACTGGGCTACACCTTC.

This clone was observed a few times. The rearrangement joins TRBV7-2 to TRBJ2-7, with TRBD1 identical over 7 bases. The CDR3 has 15 amino acids. Germline V gives CDR1 SGHTA, CDR2 FQGNSA. Trimming cost V 0 bases and J 4 bases; bases outside gene matches: 6. CDR3 coding DNA: TGTGCCAGCAGCTTAGCGCTCGGGGACAGATACGAGCAGTACTTC. Translating it yields CASSLALGDRYEQYF.

The chain employs TRBV30 and TRBJ1-3; possible D gene TRBD1, 6 bases. The germline V and J ends were trimmed by 7 bases and 2 bases, with 15 bases remaining between them. The CDR3 spans 14 residues. Germline V gene sequence: CDR1 GTSNPN, CDR2 SVGIG (reference sequence). CDR3 sequence: CAFQEGGAGNTIYF. The CDR3 nucleotides are TGTGCCTTTCAAGAGGGGGGGGCTGGAAACACCATATATTTT. The full variable domain, in which reference TRBV30 and TRBJ1-3 provide the parts outside the CDR3, is SQTIHQWPATLVQPVGSPLSLECTVEGTSNPNLYWYRQAAGRGLQLLFYSVGIGQISSEVPQNLSASRPQDRQFILSSKKLLLSDSGFYLCAFQEGGAGNTIYFGEGSWLTVV.